Here is one T cell receptor beta chain with its context. The V end lost 0 bases, the J end lost 0 bases, and 11 bases lay between the germline ends. The germline V gene has CDR1 LNHDA and CDR2 SQIVND (reference sequence). There are 16 residues in the CDR3. This sample was included in a study of blood T cell repertoires in COVID-19. Study summary: From the United States, Italy and Spain came samples of acute and convalescent COVID-19. PBMCs, B-cell-depleted T cells, or T cells were the source of the cDNA or gDNA that made up the material.

Methods used by the authors: Reference gene primer amplification gave estimated nucleated cell counts. Clones were read by immunoSEQ multiplex PCR, and TCRdb kept only the in-frame ones, dropping some. That table furnishes V, J and clone size, whereas the DNA furnished D and trimming. The sample shows about 220,000 clones, around 83% of them seen only once. The chain uses TRBV19 and TRBJ1-1, with D possibly matching TRBD1 (5 bases). What was sequenced was peripheral blood. The clonotype was recovered from a man aged 45 to 65 with active or convalescent COVID-19. CDR3 residues: CASSIDRGGLNTEAFF. The CDR3 bases are TGTGCCAGTAGTATAGATCGGGGGGGATTGAACACTGAAGCTTTCTTT.